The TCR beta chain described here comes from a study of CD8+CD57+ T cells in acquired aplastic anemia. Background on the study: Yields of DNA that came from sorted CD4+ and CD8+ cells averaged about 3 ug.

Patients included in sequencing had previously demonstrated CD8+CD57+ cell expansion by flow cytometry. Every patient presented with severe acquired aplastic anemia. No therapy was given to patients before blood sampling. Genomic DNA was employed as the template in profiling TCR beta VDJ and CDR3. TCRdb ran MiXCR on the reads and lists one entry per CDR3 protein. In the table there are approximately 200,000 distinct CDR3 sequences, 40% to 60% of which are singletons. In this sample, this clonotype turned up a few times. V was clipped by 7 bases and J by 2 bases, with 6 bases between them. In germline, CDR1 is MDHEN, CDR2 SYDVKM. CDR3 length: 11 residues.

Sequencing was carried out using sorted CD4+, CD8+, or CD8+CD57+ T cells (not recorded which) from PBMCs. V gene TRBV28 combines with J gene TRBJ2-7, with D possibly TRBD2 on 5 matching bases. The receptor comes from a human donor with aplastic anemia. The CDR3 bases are TGTGCCAGCACGGGAACCTACGAGCAGTACTTC. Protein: CASTGTYEQYF.